These 7 T cell receptor beta chains were sequenced from one sample in a study of Graves' ophthalmopathy and Graves' hyperthyroidism. Transcripts of RNA were the source for amplifying TCR beta CDR3 regions. An initial RT-PCR round employing HTBI primers preceded a second-round multiplex PCR. TCRdb used MiXCR to reprocess the multiplex PCR reads, holding one entry per CDR3 protein. Here the sample spans more than 150,000 distinct CDR3 sequences, roughly 37% being singletons. The sample consisted of peripheral blood. These receptor sequences come from a woman in her thirties or forties with Graves' ophthalmopathy.

CDR3 in DNA: TGTGCCACCAGCAGAGATAGCTCGGGGGTTTCCGAGCAGTACTTC. Protein: CATSRDSSGVSEQYF. This chain connects TRBV15 to TRBJ2-7; TRBD2 is a possible D gene (6 bases). The CDR3 has 15 amino acids. Germline CDR1 is LNHNV and CDR2 is YYDKDF (reference sequence). Trimming took off 0 bases at V and 6 bases at J, with 15 bases between the two ends.

In this sample, this clonotype turned up many times. The V call is TRBV11-2, the J call TRBJ2-7; 7 bases are shared with TRBD2. From germline, CDR1 is SGHAT and CDR2 FQNNGV. The CDR3 is made up of 15 amino acids. Trimming at V came to 5 bases and at J to 7 bases, leaving 14 bases not matched to a gene. CDR3 DNA sequence: TGTGCCAGCAGCCCCAGACTAGCAGCACTGGGGGAGCAGTACTTC. Protein product: CASSPRLAALGEQYF.

In its sample, this clonotype was seen many times. V and J are TRBV3-1 and TRBJ1-2; D gene uncertain. Looked up from germline, CDR1 is LGHDT and CDR2 is YNNKEL (reference sequence). The CDR3 extends over 13 amino acids. V shed 2 bases and J shed 5 bases, with 9 bases lying between them. In nucleotides, the CDR3 is TGTGCCAGCAGCCAACAGACGCGGTATGGCTACACCTTC. Its translation: CASSQQTRYGYTF.

The sample holds many counts of this clonotype. The DNA of the CDR3 is TGTGCCACCAGTGTAGGGGGGAACAATCAGCCCCAGCATTTT. Protein product: CATSVGGNNQPQHF. The chain employs TRBV24-1 and TRBJ1-5; possible D gene TRBD1, 6 bases. This CDR3 has 14 amino acids. Trimming cost V 5 bases and J 3 bases, with 10 bases left between them. CDR1 KGHDR and CDR2 SFDVKD come from the germline V gene.

This clonotype was observed many times. The CDR3 spells CASSVDGGLVYGYTF. The DNA for the CDR3 is TGTGCCAGCAGCGTAGATGGGGGCCTAGTCTATGGCTACACCTTC. The chain employs TRBV9 and TRBJ1-2; weak D call: TRBD1 (6 bases). Trimming pared 0 bases from V and 4 bases from J, leaving 13 bases between. The CDR3 is made up of 15 amino acids. Germline values: CDR1 SGDLS, CDR2 YYNGEE.

The chain has TRBV11-2 and TRBJ2-2; D gene unclear. The CDR3 spans 12 residues. Germline V CDR1 and CDR2: SGHAT, FQNNGV. The V end lost 4 bases, the J end lost 7 bases, and 7 bases lay between the germline ends. The CDR3 DNA follows: TGTGCCAGCAGCTCGTCCTACGGGGAGCTGTTTTTT. Translation: CASSSSYGELFF.

This clonotype has ten or more counts. This chain connects TRBV12-3 or TRBV12-4 to TRBJ1-2, with TRBD1 identical over 7 bases. Trimming cost V 5 bases and J 3 bases; bases outside gene matches: 3. CDR3 length: 13 amino acids. The chain's CDR3 is CASSEGTDYGYTF. The CDR3 DNA follows: TGTGCCAGCAGTGAAGGGACAGACTATGGCTACACCTTC.